This T cell receptor beta chain was identified in a study of T cell changes during pregnancy in multiple sclerosis. Assay: immunoSEQ multiplex PCR; the TCRdb copy retains only in-frame clones and omits some. The table shows tens of thousands of clones, with approximately 91% occurring only once. The V gene's germline CDR1 is MDHEN and CDR2 SYDVKM. The length of the CDR3 is 16 residues. V lost 2 bases to trimming and J lost 8 bases; unmatched junction nucleotides: 10. The sample in question was peripheral blood, obtained in the first trimester of pregnancy. This TCR was recovered from a female donor with multiple sclerosis, enrolled in a pregnancy study. The chain employs TRBV28 and TRBJ2-1; 9 bases align to TRBD2. DNA of the CDR3: TGTGCCAGCAGTTTAATATCAGCGGGGGGTATCTATGAGCAGTTCTTC. As protein: CASSLISAGGIYEQFF.